This T cell receptor (beta chain) emerged from a study of blood T cell repertoires in COVID-19. Study as a whole: The United States, Italy and Spain were the sources of the acute and convalescent COVID-19 samples.

Profiled with immunoSEQ multiplex PCR; TCRdb holds only in-frame clones, not every one. The table includes about 230,000 clones, about nine tenths detected once. Germline CDR1 and CDR2: MNHEY and SMNVEV (reference sequence). The CDR3 totals 15 residues. J lost 1 base, V lost 6 bases, and 8 bases had no gene match. Sequenced input: PBMCs or T cells enriched from blood (not recorded which). The receptor's source is a woman in her 30s with acute COVID-19. V usage is TRBV27 and J usage is TRBJ1-2, with 7 bases fitting TRBD1. The CDR3 DNA follows: TGTGCCAGCAGCTCGGGACAGAATTTTAACTATGGCTACACCTTC. This encodes CASSSGQNFNYGYTF.